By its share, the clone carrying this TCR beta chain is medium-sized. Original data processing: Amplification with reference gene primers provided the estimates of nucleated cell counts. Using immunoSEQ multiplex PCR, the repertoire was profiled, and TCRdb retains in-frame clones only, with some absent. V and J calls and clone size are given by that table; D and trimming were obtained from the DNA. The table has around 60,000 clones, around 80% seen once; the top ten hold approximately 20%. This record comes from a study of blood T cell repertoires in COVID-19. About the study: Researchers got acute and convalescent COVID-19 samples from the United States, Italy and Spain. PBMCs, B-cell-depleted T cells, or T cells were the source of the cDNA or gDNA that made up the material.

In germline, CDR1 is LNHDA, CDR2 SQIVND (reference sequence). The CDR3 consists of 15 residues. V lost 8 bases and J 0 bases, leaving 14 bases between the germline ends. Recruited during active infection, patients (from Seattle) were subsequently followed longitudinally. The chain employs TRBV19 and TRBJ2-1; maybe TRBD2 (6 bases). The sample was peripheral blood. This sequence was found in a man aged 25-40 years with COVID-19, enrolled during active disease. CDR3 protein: CASGLGGSSYNEQFF. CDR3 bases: TGTGCCAGTGGGCTGGGGGGTAGCTCCTACAATGAGCAGTTCTTC.